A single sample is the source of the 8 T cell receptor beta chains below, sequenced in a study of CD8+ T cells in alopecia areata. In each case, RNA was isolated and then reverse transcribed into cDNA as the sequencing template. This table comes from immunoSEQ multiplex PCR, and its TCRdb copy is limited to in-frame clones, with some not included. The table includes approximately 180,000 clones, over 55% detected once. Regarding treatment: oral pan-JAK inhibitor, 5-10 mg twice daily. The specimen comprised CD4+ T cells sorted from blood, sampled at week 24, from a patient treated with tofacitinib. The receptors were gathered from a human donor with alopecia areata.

CDR3 in amino acids: CAWGGGWGQETQYF. In DNA form, the CDR3 reads TGTGCCTGGGGTGGGGGATGGGGCCAAGAGACCCAGTACTTC. The chain is built from TRBV30 and TRBJ2-5, with D perhaps given as TRBD1 or TRBD2 (5 bases each). Germline CDR1 reads GTSNPN; CDR2 reads SVGIG (reference sequence). Trimming removed 5 bases at V and 1 base at J, with 14 bases between. This CDR3 is 14 amino acids long.

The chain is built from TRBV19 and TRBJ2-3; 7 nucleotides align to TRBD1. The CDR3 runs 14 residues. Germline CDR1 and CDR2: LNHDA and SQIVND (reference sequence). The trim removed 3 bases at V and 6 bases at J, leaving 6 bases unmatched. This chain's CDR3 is CASSIRQGGDTQYF. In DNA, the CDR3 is TGTGCCAGTAGTATTCGACAGGGCGGTGATACGCAGTATTTT.

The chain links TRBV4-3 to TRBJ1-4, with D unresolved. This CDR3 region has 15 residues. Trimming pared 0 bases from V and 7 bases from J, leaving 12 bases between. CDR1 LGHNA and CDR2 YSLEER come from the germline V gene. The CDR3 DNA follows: TGCGCCAGCAGCCAAGATGCCCGGGGAGGTGAAAAACTGTTTTTT. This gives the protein CASSQDARGGEKLFF.

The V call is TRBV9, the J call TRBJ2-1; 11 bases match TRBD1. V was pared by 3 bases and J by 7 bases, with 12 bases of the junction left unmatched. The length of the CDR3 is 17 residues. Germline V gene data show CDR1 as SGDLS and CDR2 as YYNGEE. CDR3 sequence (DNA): TGTGCCAGCAGCGACCACATGGGGACAGGGGGTCTGAATGAGCAGTTCTTC. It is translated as CASSDHMGTGGLNEQFF.

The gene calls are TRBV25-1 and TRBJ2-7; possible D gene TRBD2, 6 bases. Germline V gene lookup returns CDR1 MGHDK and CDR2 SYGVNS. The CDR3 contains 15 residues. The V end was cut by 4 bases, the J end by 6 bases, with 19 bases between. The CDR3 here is CASSVPGLGVIEQYF. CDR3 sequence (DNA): TGTGCCAGCAGTGTGCCGGGACTGGGGGTAATCGAGCAGTACTTC.

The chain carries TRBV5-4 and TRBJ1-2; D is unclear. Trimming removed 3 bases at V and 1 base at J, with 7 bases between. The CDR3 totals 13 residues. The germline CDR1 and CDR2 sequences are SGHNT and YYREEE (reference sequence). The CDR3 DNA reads TGTGCCAGCAGCTCGGAGGGTAACTATGGCTACACCTTC. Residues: CASSSEGNYGYTF. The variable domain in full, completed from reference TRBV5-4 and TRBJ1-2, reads ETGVTQSPTHLIKTRGQQVTLRCSSQSGHNTVSWYQQALGQGPQFIFQYYREEENGRGNFPPRFSGLQFPNYSSELNVNALELDDSALYLCASSSEGNYGYTFGSGTRLTVV.

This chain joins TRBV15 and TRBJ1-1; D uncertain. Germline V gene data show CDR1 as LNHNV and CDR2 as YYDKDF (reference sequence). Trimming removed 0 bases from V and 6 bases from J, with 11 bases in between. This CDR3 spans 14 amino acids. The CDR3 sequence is CATSRDRLGAEAFF. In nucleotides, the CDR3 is TGTGCCACCAGCAGAGATAGGTTGGGCGCTGAAGCTTTCTTT.

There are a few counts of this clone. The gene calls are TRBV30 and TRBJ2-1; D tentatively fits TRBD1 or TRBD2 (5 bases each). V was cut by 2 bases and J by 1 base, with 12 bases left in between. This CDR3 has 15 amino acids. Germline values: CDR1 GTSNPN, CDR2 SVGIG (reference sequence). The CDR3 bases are TGTGCCTGGAGTCAAGGGACGACTTCCTACAATGAGCAGTTCTTC. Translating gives CAWSQGTTSYNEQFF.